This T cell receptor beta chain emerged from a study of blood T cell repertoires in COVID-19. For the study at large: Acute-phase and convalescent COVID-19 samples originated in the United States, Italy and Spain.

Germline CDR1 SGHRS, CDR2 YFSETQ. This CDR3 comprises 15 residues. Trimming left V 0 bases short and J 4 bases short, with 10 bases between. The data were produced by immunoSEQ multiplex PCR, yet TCRdb's version contains in-frame clones alone and is incomplete. The table lists 380,000 or so clones, 70% to 90% of them singletons. Sequencing input: peripheral blood. This sequence originates from a man aged 35 to 55 with acute or convalescent COVID-19. This rearrangement joins TRBV5-1 to TRBJ1-4, with D possibly being TRBD1 (6 bases). For the CDR3, the DNA is TGCGCCAGCAGCTTGGAACAGGGTATTAATGAAAAACTGTTTTTT. It yields the protein CASSLEQGINEKLFF.